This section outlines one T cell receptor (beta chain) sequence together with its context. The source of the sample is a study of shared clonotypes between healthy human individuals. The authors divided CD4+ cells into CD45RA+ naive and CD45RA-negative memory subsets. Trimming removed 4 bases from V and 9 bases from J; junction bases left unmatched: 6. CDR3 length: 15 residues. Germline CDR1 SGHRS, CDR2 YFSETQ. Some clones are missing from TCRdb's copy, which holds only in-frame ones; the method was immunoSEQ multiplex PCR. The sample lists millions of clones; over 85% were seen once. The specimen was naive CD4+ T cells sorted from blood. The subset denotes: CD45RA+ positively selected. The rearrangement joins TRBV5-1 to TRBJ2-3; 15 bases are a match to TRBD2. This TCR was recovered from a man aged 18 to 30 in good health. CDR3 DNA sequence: TGCGCCAGCAGCCCGGGGACTAGCGGGGGGAACACGCAGTATTTT. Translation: CASSPGTSGGNTQYF.